These 7 T cell receptor beta chains originate from one sample sequenced in a study of CD8 T cells in Susac syndrome. RNA was extracted with the RNeasy kit, and a quantity of about 0.45 to 1 ug was reverse transcribed using random hexamers. From the immunoSEQ multiplex PCR reads, TCRdb called clonotypes with MiXCR, one entry per CDR3 protein. The table includes nearly 25,000 distinct CDR3 sequences, 85% to 95% detected once. Sequences were obtained from CD8+ T cells from PBMCs. The receptors originated from a human donor with Susac syndrome.

This clonotype was found a few times. The chain has TRBV7-2 and TRBJ1-2; 10 bases line up with TRBD1. The trim removed 1 base at V and 4 bases at J, leaving 0 bases unmatched. Germline lookup yields CDR1 SGHTA and CDR2 FQGNSA. This CDR3 is built from 14 residues. CDR3 loop: CASSLGTGGYGYTF. Written as DNA, the CDR3 is TGTGCCAGCAGCTTAGGGACAGGGGGCTATGGCTACACCTTC.

The V call is TRBV11-2, the J call TRBJ2-3; D remains ambiguous. The germline V gene encodes CDR1 SGHAT and CDR2 FQNNGV. The V gene lost 2 bases and the J gene lost 3 bases, with 3 bases spanning the gap. The length of the CDR3 is 12 residues. Here the CDR3 DNA reads TGTGCCAGCAGCTTACGGACAGATACGCAGTATTTT. This translates into CASSLRTDTQYF.

The chain carries TRBV12-3 or TRBV12-4 and TRBJ2-7; possibly TRBD1 for D (6 bases). This CDR3 is built from 13 residues. V dropped 2 bases and J dropped 6 bases, with 11 bases sitting between them. In DNA, the CDR3 is TGTGCCAGCAGTTTACCCAGGGGCTCCGAGCAGTACTTC. Protein sequence: CASSLPRGSEQYF.

The rearrangement uses TRBV7-9 and TRBJ1-1; D uncertain. This CDR3 region has 14 residues. Per germline, CDR1 SEHNR and CDR2 FQNEAQ (reference sequence). Trimming stripped 4 bases from V and 7 bases from J, with 16 bases between. The CDR3 spells CASSSPRSGVEAFF. CDR3 bases: TGTGCCAGCAGCTCACCTCGGAGCGGGGTTGAAGCTTTCTTT.

This CDR3 is CASSLLFPGTYNEQFF. In DNA form, the CDR3 reads TGTGCCAGCAGTTTACTCTTCCCGGGAACCTACAATGAGCAGTTCTTC. V gene TRBV28 combines with J gene TRBJ2-1; D perhaps matches TRBD2 (5 bases). The V and J ends lost 2 bases and 2 bases respectively, with 13 bases between them. Germline V gene data show CDR1 as MDHEN and CDR2 as SYDVKM. This CDR3 has 16 amino acids.

V is TRBV12-3 or TRBV12-4 and J is TRBJ2-1, with D possibly being TRBD2 (6 bases). CDR3 size: 15 residues. V was cut by 11 bases and J by 7 bases, with 24 bases left in between. This CDR3 is CAVLLSGGSVNEQFF. CDR3 DNA: TGTGCCGTACTTTTGTCTGGGGGGTCAGTAAATGAGCAGTTCTTC.

J is TRBJ2-3 and V is TRBV24-1, with D possibly being TRBD1 (6 bases). The ends were cut back, 6 bases at V and 0 bases at J, with 12 bases in the middle. This CDR3 contains 15 residues. Germline V gene lookup returns CDR1 KGHDR and CDR2 SFDVKD. CDR3 sequence: CATSRWGQSTDTQYF. CDR3 coding DNA: TGTGCCACCAGTCGATGGGGGCAGAGCACAGATACGCAGTATTTT.